This TCR beta chain was identified during a study of metastatic and nonmetastatic thyroid tumors. Findings and limits, study-wide: It was reported that TCR beta diversity was significantly higher in malignant thyroid tumors than benign nodules, in blood and tumor.

Using MiXCR, TCRdb re-called clones from the PCR reads. The sample yields thousands of clones, approximately 30% seen once. There are 15 residues in the CDR3. CDR1 PRHDT and CDR2 FYEKMQ come from the germline V gene (reference sequence). V shed 5 bases and J 7 bases; nucleotides not matched to a gene: 11. Thyroid surgery was preceded by no treatment in any patient. Notes on this clone: Antigen specificity is unknown.

Sequences were obtained from adjacent normal tissue. The chain joins TRBV13 to TRBJ2-7, with 10 bases matching TRBD2. This TCR was recovered from a female donor with papillary thyroid cancer or a benign thyroid nodule (not recorded which). Some clones in this sample may be carry-over from other donors' samples. The DNA for the CDR3 is TGTGCCAGCAGCGCCATTCTAGCGGGGGTAAAGGAGCAGTACTTC. Its translation is CASSAILAGVKEQYF.